This T cell receptor (beta chain) was captured by sequencing in a study of CD8 T cells in acute hepatitis C reinfection. Assay: immunoSEQ multiplex PCR; the TCRdb copy retains only in-frame clones and omits some. Among around 1,100 clones listed, 60% were seen once. Time point indicated: at least 347 days after estimated infection, following spontaneous clearance. Hepatitis C virus-specific T cells were sequenced directly ex vivo without in vitro expansion. Study findings and constraints: Diversity was high, without significant differences between resolver and chronic groups. All groups preferentially used TRBV04 and TRBV06, which was not due to overrepresentation in the naive pool.

CDR3 length: 15 residues. V gave up 3 bases and J gave up 2 bases; unmatched junction bases: 3. The germline V gene encodes CDR1 MNHEY and CDR2 SMNVEV (reference sequence). The sample consisted of HCV NS3-1073 tetramer-sorted CD8+ T cells from PBMCs, taken at follow-up. This clonotype was obtained from a man between 40 and 49 years old who spontaneously cleared hepatitis C infection. This chain uses TRBV27 with TRBJ2-1; 8 nucleotides match TRBD2. CDR3 nucleotides: TGTGCCAGCAGTTTTACGGGGGGGACCTACAATGAGCAGTTCTTC. Translating gives CASSFTGGTYNEQFF.